This T cell receptor beta chain was sequenced in a study of blood T cell repertoires in COVID-19 (dated by TCRdb to about 2020). With regard to the full study: Collaborator samples came from the United States, Italy and Spain and covered acute and convalescent phases of COVID-19. The prospective study material was composed of cDNA or gDNA derived from T cells, B-cell-depleted T cells, or PBMCs. Subjects who had been exposed to COVID-19, were actively infected with it, or had recovered from it provided the deeply sampled blood TCRbeta repertoires that made up the dataset. The repertoires were released in a freely available public database meant as a resource for research on the immune response to SARS-CoV-2. The samples were drawn from the first 160 participants of the ongoing ImmuneRACE study and from 950 to 1,500 subjects provided by 6 global collaborators. A de-identified subject ID, COVID-19 status, age in years and sex were almost always included in the sample metadata. HLA class I and class II types, where available, came from metadata supplied by the sample provider rather than from assay-based typing.

As regards this clone: This clone's antigen is unknown. No base-level quality is on record; no much larger clone is a single base apart.

The immunoSEQ Assay, a bias-controlled multiplex PCR, was used to amplify TCRbeta CDR3 regions from genomic DNA. In the paper's pipeline: The number of nucleated cells in each sample was estimated by amplification of reference gene primers within the assay. To quantify the absolute abundance of each unique TCRbeta CDR3 rearrangement, sequence reads were collapsed and filtered. Productive Simpson clonality was computed per sample as the square root of Simpson's diversity index over productive rearrangements. TCRdb retrieved this table from immuneACCESS and kept in-frame rearrangements only. Not all clones are present; in checked studies, unresolved V genes account for under half, and no reason is known for the remainder. Clone size and the V and J calls come from that table; the DNA yielded D and trimming. In all, the sample holds about 260,000 clones, and around 93% of those were seen once. The ten largest clones capture 2.5% to 3% of the sample.

Paper-wide results and their limitations: The amount of clinical and demographic metadata varied by source and participant and was provided uncurated.

Participants in the prospective study were enrolled through a virtual design, were aged roughly 18 to 100 years, and lived in roughly 24 United States geographic areas. To assign participants to cohorts, the prospective study relied on clinical history that participants themselves reported in a screening survey and a study questionnaire. Exposed participants had been in contact, within 2 weeks of entering the study, with a person who had a PCR-confirmed or clinician-diagnosed case of COVID-19. Each participant in the prospective study had whole blood, serum and a nasopharyngeal or oropharyngeal swab collected by mobile phlebotomists. Prospective study participants could optionally give additional blood draws and questionnaires over an approximately 2-month period. Blood samples from the prospective study were shipped frozen or at room temperature prior to DNA extraction. The clonotype comes from a man in his forties who had been exposed to COVID-19. The sample comprised PBMCs or T cells enriched from blood (not recorded which).

The nucleotide sequence reads as follows: TGCGCCAGCAGCCGGCCGGGAGGGGCTGGAAACACCATATATTTT. The resulting protein is CASSRPGGAGNTIYF. The chain links TRBV4-1 with TRBJ1-3, and possibly TRBD1, on 5 matching bases. Spanning cysteine to phenylalanine, the CDR3 consists of 15 amino acids. The CDR3 DNA has 45 bases and is translated from base 1. A distance of 12 bases separates the germline ends of V and J, which lose 4 bases and 2 bases respectively. Based on the germline V gene, the CDR1 and CDR2 sequences are MGHRA and YSYEKL.